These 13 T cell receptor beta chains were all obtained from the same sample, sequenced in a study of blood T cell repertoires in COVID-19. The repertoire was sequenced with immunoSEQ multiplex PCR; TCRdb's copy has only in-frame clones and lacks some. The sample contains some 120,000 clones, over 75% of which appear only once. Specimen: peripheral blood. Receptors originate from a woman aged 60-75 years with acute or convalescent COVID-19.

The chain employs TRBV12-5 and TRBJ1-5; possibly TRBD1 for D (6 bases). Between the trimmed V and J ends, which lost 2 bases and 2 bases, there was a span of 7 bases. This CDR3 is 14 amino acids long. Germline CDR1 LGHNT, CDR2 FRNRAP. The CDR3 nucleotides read TGTGCTAGTGGTTTGTCAGGGGGCAATCAGCCCCAGCATTTT. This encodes CASGLSGGNQPQHF.

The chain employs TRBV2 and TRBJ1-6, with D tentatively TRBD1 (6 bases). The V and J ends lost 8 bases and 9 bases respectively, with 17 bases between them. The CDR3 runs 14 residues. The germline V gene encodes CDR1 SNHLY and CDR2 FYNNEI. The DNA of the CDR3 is TGTGCCAGCGGTGTTCAGGGGACGAGTTCACCCCTCCACTTT. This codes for CASGVQGTSSPLHF.

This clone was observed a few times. The CDR3 loop is CASTREGTQYF. The CDR3, as DNA: TGTGCCAGCACCAGGGAGGGGACCCAGTACTTC. The J gene is TRBJ2-5, the V gene TRBV2; 7 bases are a match to TRBD2. Germline V gives CDR1 SNHLY, CDR2 FYNNEI. The length of the CDR3 is 11 residues. The ends lost 7 bases at V and 7 bases at J; junction bases unmatched: 3. The complete variable domain, with remaining parts taken from reference TRBV2 and TRBJ2-5, reads EPEVTQTPSHQVTQMGQEVILRCVPISNHLYFYWYRQILGQKVEFLVSFYNNEISEKSEIFDDQFSVERPDGSNFTLKIRSTKLEDSAMYFCASTREGTQYFGPGTRLLVL.

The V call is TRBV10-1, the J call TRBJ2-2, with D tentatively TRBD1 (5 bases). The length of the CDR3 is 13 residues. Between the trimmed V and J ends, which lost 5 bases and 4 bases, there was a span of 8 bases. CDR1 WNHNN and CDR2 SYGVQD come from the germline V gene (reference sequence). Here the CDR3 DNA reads TGCGCCAGCAGTTCAGGGCGCACCGGGGAGCTGTTTTTT. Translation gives CASSSGRTGELFF.

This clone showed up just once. Here the CDR3 reads CASTGAGGAETQYF. The CDR3, as DNA: TGCGCCTCTACTGGAGCGGGAGGAGCAGAGACCCAGTACTTC. The chain has TRBV5-1 and TRBJ2-5, with TRBD2 identical over 9 bases. The CDR3 covers 14 residues. Per germline, CDR1 SGHRS and CDR2 YFSETQ. V shed 10 bases, J shed 4 bases, and the junction held 11 bases outside the gene matches.

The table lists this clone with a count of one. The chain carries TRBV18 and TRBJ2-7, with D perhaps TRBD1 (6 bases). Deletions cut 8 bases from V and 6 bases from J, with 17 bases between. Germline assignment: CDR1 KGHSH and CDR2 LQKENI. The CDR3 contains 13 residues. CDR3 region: CASASQGSGEQYV. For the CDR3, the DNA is TGTGCCAGCGCTAGTCAGGGGTCTGGCGAGCAGTACGTC.

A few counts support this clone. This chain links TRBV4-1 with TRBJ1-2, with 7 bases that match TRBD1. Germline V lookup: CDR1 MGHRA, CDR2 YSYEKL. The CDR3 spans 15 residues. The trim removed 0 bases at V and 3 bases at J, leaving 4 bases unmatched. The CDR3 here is CASSQEVRGYYGYTF. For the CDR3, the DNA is TGCGCCAGCAGCCAAGAGGTCAGGGGGTACTATGGCTACACCTTC.

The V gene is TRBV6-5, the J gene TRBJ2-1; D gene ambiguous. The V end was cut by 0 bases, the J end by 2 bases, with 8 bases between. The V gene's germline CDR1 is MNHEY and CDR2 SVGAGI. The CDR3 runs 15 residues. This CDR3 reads CASSYSLGAYNEQFF. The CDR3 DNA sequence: TGTGCCAGCAGTTACTCGCTGGGCGCCTACAATGAGCAGTTCTTC.

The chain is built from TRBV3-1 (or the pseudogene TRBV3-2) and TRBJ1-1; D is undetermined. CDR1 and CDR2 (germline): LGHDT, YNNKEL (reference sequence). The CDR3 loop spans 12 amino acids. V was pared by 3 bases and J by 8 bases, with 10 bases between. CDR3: CASSHPRGEAFF. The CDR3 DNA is TGTGCCAGCAGCCACCCCCGAGGGGAAGCTTTCTTT.

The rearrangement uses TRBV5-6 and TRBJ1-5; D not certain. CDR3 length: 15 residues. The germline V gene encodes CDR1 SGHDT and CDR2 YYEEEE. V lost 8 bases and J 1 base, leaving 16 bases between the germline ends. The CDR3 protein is CARSVPRKSNQPQHF. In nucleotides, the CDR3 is TGTGCCAGGAGCGTGCCCAGGAAGAGCAATCAGCCCCAGCATTTT.

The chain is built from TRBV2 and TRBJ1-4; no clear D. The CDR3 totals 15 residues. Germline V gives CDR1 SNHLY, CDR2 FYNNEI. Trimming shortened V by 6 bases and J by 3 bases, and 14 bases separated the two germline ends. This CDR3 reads CASSPSSDPNEKLFF. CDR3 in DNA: TGTGCCAGCAGCCCCTCAAGCGACCCTAATGAAAAACTGTTTTTT.

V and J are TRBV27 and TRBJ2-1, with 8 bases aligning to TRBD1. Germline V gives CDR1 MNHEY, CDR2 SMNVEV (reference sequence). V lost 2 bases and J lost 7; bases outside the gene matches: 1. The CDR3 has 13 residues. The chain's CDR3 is CASSLRTGNEQFF. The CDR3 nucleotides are TGTGCCAGCAGTTTACGGACAGGGAATGAGCAGTTCTTC.

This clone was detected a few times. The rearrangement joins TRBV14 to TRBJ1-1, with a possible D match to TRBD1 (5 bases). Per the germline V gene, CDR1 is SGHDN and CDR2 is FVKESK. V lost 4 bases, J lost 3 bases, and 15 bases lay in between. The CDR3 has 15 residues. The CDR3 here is CASSPLAGEYTEAFF. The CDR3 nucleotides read TGTGCCAGCAGCCCTTTAGCGGGGGAATACACTGAAGCTTTCTTT.